This TCR beta chain comes out of a study of T cells in placental villitis. V gave up 2 bases and J gave up 0 bases, with 7 bases separating them. Germline CDR1 and CDR2: WNHNN and SYGVQD (reference sequence). CDR3 length: 14 residues. Infectious villitis placentae numbered four to six, unmatched to other groups. The immunoSEQ assay was v4. Assay: immunoSEQ multiplex PCR; the TCRdb copy retains only in-frame clones and omits some. The sample has 2,000 to 2,500 clones, around 86% seen once. Sequenced material: placental tissue containing maternal and fetal cells. The receptor's source is a human patient with infectious villitis; the placental T cells may come from both mother and fetus. The chain is built from TRBV10-1 and TRBJ1-1; D perhaps matches TRBD1 (5 bases). The CDR3 DNA follows: TGCGCCAGCAGTGAGGAACAGGTGAACACTGAAGCTTTCTTT. Protein product: CASSEEQVNTEAFF.